Each of the 9 T cell receptor beta chains below was sequenced from the same sample in a study of post-analysis software for immune sequencing data. Overall study findings and caveats: Among 5 or 6 TRBV segments more frequent in patients than controls were TRBV5-6, TRBV5-1 and TRBV20-1.

For these receptors, no antigen is known. TCR beta cDNA libraries had unique molecular identifiers. From the PCR reads, TCRdb called clonotypes with MiXCR, one entry per CDR3 protein. The sample shows 750,000 to 950,000 distinct CDR3 sequences, about 57% of them seen only once. The specimen was blood. The receptors were sampled from a girl between 10 and 17 years old with multiple sclerosis.

This clonotype appeared a few times. V usage is TRBV29-1 and J usage is TRBJ2-7; D is perhaps TRBD1 (5 bases). The ends were cut back, 6 bases at V and 3 bases at J, with 9 bases in the middle. The CDR3 spans 11 residues. Germline V gives CDR1 SQVTM, CDR2 ANQGSEA. The CDR3, as DNA: TGCAGCGTCTACGACAGCTACGAGCAGTACTTC. It translates to CSVYDSYEQYF.

A word on this clonotype: The junction departs from germline at one end; a sequencing error may be responsible. This chain joins TRBV3-1 and TRBJ2-7; weak D call: TRBD2 (6 bases). The CDR3 covers 14 residues. The germline V gene has CDR1 LGHDT and CDR2 YNNKEL (reference sequence). The DNA for the CDR3 is TGTGCCTGCAGCGTAGGGAGGACGGCCTACGAGCAGTACTTC. This encodes CACSVGRTAYEQYF.

A single count supports this clonotype. J is TRBJ1-4 and V is TRBV14; 7 positions match TRBD1. Germline V CDR1 and CDR2: SGHDN, FVKESK. V trimming: 6 bases; J trimming: 3 bases; junction bases outside the gene matches: 7. CDR3 length: 15 amino acids. CDR3 bases: TGTGCCAGCAGGCGAACAGGGGAAGCTAATGAAAAACTGTTTTTT. Translation: CASRRTGEANEKLFF.

This clonotype showed up just a few times. The rearrangement links TRBV29-1 to TRBJ2-5, with a tentative D call TRBD2 (6 bases). CDR1 SQVTM and CDR2 ANQGSEA come from the germline V gene. The CDR3 runs to 18 residues. Trimming stripped 7 bases from V and 4 bases from J, with 31 bases between. The CDR3 reads CSAVARSIRVGRGETQYF. The CDR3 DNA reads as TGCAGCGCGGTAGCAAGGAGTATTCGGGTGGGGCGGGGAGAGACCCAGTACTTC.

The V gene is TRBV20-1, the J gene TRBJ2-5; 11 bases align to TRBD2. This CDR3 is built from 18 residues. The ends lost 3 bases at V and 3 bases at J; junction bases unmatched: 15. CDR1 is DFQATT and CDR2 is SNEGSKA in the germline V gene (reference sequence). CDR3 nucleotides: TGCAGTGCTAGGTTCTACCCAAAAAAACTAGCGGGAGAAGAGACCCAGTACTTC. Protein product: CSARFYPKKLAGEETQYF.

The chain employs TRBV15 and TRBJ1-6; 11 bases fit TRBD1. Germline-derived CDR1 and CDR2 are LNHNV and YYDKDF (reference sequence). The CDR3 is made up of 16 amino acids. Germline trimming cut 4 bases from V and 6 bases from J; bases unmatched to any gene: 5. The CDR3 DNA reads TGTGCCACCAGCAAAGGACAGGGGGCGCTTAATTCACCCCTCCACTTT. Encoded protein: CATSKGQGALNSPLHF. The whole variable domain, filled in from reference TRBV15 and TRBJ1-6, reads DAMVIQNPRYQVTQFGKPVTLSCSQTLNHNVMYWYQQKSSQAPKLLFHYYDKDFNNEADTPDNFQSRRPNTSFCFLDIRSPGLGDTAMYLCATSKGQGALNSPLHFGNGTRLTVT.

This clonotype was observed a single time. The V gene is TRBV7-9, the J gene TRBJ2-2, with D unclear. Trimming removed 2 bases from V and 4 bases from J, with 14 bases in between. CDR3 length: 16 residues. The germline CDR1 and CDR2 sequences are SEHNR and FQNEAQ (reference sequence). CDR3 region: CASSLSTSTGTGELFF. In DNA, the CDR3 is TGTGCCAGCAGCTTATCAACTTCCACGGGCACCGGGGAGCTGTTTTTT.

V is TRBV7-6 and J is TRBJ1-3; D is ambiguous. V was trimmed by 5 bases and J by 0 bases, leaving 11 bases between them. The CDR3 runs to 15 residues. Looked up from germline, CDR1 is SGHVS and CDR2 is FNYEAQ. CDR3 nucleotides: TGTGCCAGCAGCCCCGGAAGCGGCTCTGGAAACACCATATATTTT. It codes for CASSPGSGSGNTIYF.

The chain links TRBV20-1 to TRBJ2-1, with 8 bases fitting TRBD1. CDR1 and CDR2 (germline): DFQATT, SNEGSKA (reference sequence). The junction had 6 bases not matched to a gene; V was cut back by 6 bases and J by 8 bases. The length of the CDR3 is 12 residues. For the CDR3, the DNA is TGCAGTGCAAGGGGACAGGTCGATGAGCAGTTCTTC. Amino acid sequence: CSARGQVDEQFF.